Detailed here is one T cell receptor (beta chain). Original methodology: By means of reference gene primer amplification, nucleated cell counts were estimated. Data came from immunoSEQ multiplex PCR; TCRdb stores just in-frame clones and leaves some out. For V, J and clone size, that table is used; D and trimming come from the DNA. The repertoire holds more than 200,000 clones, with about nine tenths as singletons. The germline V and J ends were trimmed by 8 bases and 2 bases, with 10 bases remaining between them. From germline, CDR1 is MNHEY and CDR2 SMNVEV (reference sequence). This CDR3 region has 12 residues. The entry originates in a study of blood T cell repertoires in COVID-19. Turning to the study itself: From the United States, Italy and Spain came samples of acute and convalescent COVID-19. In each case, the material was cDNA or gDNA derived from T cells, B-cell-depleted T cells, or PBMCs.

This clonotype originated in a woman aged 55-69 years with acute or convalescent COVID-19. Sample: peripheral blood. The V gene is TRBV27, the J gene TRBJ2-7; TRBD2 is a possible D gene (6 bases). CDR3: CASWTTPYEQYF. The CDR3 DNA is TGTGCCAGCTGGACTACCCCCTACGAGCAGTACTTC.